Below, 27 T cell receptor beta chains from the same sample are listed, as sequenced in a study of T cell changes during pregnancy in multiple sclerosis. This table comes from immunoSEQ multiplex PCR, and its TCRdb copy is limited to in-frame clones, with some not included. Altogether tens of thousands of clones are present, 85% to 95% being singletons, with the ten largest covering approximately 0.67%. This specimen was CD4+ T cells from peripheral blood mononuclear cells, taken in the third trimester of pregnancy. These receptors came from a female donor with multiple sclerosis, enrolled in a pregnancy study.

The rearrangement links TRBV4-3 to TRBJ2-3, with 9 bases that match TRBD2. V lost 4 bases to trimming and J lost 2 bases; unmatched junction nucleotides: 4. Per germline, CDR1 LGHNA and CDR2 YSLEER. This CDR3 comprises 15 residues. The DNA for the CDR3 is TGCGCCAGCAGCCGCCTAGCGGGAACCACAGATACGCAGTATTTT. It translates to CASSRLAGTTDTQYF.

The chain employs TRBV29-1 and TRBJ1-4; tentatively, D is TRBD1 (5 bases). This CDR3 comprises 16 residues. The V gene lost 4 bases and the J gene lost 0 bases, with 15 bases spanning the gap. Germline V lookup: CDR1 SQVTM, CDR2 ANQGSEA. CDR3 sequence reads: CSVGTSNFATNEKLFF. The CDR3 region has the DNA TGCAGCGTTGGGACATCGAATTTTGCAACTAATGAAAAACTGTTTTTT.

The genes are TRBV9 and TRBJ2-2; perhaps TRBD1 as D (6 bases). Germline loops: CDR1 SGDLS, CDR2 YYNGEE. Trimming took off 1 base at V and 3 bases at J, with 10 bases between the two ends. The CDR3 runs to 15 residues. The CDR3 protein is CASSVTGLDTGELFF. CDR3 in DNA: TGTGCCAGCAGCGTAACAGGGTTGGACACCGGGGAGCTGTTTTTT.

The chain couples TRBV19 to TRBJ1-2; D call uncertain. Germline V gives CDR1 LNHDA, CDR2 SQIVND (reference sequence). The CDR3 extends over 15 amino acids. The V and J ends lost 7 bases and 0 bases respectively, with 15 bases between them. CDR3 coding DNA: TGTGCCAGTACCCCATTCTCCGGGGCTAACTATGGCTACACCTTC. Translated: CASTPFSGANYGYTF.

The CDR3 bases are TGTGCCAGCAGCTTACTAGGGAACACCGGGGAGCTGTTTTTT. This translates into CASSLLGNTGELFF. V is TRBV7-2 and J is TRBJ2-2; D uncertain. The CDR3 is 14 residues long. V lost 2 bases, J lost 1 base, and 5 bases lay in between. CDR1 and CDR2 from the germline V gene are SGHTA and FQGNSA.

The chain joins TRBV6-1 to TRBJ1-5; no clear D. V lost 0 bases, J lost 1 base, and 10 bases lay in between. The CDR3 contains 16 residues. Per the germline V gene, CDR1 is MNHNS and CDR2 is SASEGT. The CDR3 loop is CASSEAMPGSNQPQHF. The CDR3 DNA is TGTGCCAGCAGTGAAGCGATGCCAGGAAGCAATCAGCCCCAGCATTTT.

The CDR3 spells CASSLTGRGGTDTQYF. The CDR3 DNA reads TGTGCCAGCAGCTTAACGGGGCGGGGTGGCACAGATACGCAGTATTTT. The chain couples TRBV7-3 to TRBJ2-3; TRBD2 is a possible D gene (6 bases). Deletions cut 0 bases from V and 1 base from J, with 11 bases between. The germline CDR1 and CDR2 sequences are SGHTA and FQGTGA. The CDR3 has 16 amino acids. The complete variable domain, with remaining parts taken from reference TRBV7-3 and TRBJ2-3, reads GAGVSQTPSNKVTEKGKYVELRCDPISGHTALYWYRQSLGQGPEFLIYFQGTGAADDSGLPNDRFFAVRPEGSVSTLKIQRTERGDSAVYLCASSLTGRGGTDTQYFGPGTRLTVL.

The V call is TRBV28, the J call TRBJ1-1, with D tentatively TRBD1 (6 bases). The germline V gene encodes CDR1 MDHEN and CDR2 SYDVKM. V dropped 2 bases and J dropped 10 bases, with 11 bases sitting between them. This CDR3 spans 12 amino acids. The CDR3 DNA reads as TGTGCCAGCAGTTTAGGCAGGGGCGCAGCTTTCTTT. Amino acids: CASSLGRGAAFF.

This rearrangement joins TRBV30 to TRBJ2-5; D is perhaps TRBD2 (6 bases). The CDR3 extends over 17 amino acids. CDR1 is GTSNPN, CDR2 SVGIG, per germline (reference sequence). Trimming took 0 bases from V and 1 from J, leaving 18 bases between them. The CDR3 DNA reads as TGTGCCTGGAGTGTACCCGGAGGGCATTATTTCCAAGAGACCCAGTACTTC. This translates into CAWSVPGGHYFQETQYF.

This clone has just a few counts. The CDR3 nucleotides are TGTGCCAGCAGCCAAGGAGATATAGACACAGATACGCAGTATTTT. Its protein is CASSQGDIDTDTQYF. The chain recombines TRBV4-2 with TRBJ2-3; D not resolved. V lost 1 base and J lost 2, with 10 bases in between. From germline, CDR1 is LGHNA and CDR2 YNFKEQ. This CDR3 comprises 15 residues.

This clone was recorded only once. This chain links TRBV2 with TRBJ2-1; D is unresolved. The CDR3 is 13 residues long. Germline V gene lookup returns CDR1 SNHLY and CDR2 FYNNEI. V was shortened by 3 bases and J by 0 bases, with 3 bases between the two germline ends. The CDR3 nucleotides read TGTGCCAGCAGTGACAGCTCCTACAATGAGCAGTTCTTC. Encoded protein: CASSDSSYNEQFF.

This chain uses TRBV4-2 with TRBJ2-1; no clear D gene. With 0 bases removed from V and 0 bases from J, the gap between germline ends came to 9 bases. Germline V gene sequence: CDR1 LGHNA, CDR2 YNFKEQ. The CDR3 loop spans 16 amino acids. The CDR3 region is CASSQERRSSYNEQFF. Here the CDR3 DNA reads TGTGCCAGCAGCCAAGAACGGAGAAGCTCCTACAATGAGCAGTTCTTC.

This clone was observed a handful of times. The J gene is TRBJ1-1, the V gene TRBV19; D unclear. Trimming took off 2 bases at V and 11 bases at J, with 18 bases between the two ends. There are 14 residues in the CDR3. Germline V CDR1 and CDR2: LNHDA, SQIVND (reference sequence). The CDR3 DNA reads TGTGCCAGTAGTATACTTGGACTGTCGGTGGGGGCTTTCTTT. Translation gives CASSILGLSVGAFF.

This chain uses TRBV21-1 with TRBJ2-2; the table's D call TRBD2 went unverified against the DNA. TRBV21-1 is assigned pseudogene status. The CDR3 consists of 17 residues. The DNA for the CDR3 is TGTGCCAGCAGCAAGCCGGGACTAGCGCTTGGTGCCGGGGAGCTGTTTTTT. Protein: CASSKPGLALGAGELFF.

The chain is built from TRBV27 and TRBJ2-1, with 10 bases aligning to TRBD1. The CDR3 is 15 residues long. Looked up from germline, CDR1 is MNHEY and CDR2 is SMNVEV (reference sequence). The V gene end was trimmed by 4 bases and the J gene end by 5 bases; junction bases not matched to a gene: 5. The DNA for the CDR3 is TGTGCCAGCAGTTCGGACAGGGGGTTCAACAATGAGCAGTTCTTC. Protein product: CASSSDRGFNNEQFF.

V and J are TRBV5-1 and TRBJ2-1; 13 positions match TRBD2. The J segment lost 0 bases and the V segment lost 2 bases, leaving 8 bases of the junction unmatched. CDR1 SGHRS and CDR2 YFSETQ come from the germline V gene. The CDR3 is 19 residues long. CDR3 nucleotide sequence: TGCGCCAGCAGCTTAGGGACTAGCGGGGCAATGAGCTCCTACAATGAGCAGTTCTTC. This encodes CASSLGTSGAMSSYNEQFF.

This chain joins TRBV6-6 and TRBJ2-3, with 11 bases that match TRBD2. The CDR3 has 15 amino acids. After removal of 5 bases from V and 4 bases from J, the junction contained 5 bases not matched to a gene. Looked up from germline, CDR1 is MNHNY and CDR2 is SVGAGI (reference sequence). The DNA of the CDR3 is TGTGCCAGCAGTGACCCGGGACTAGCGGCAGATACGCAGTATTTT. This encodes CASSDPGLAADTQYF.

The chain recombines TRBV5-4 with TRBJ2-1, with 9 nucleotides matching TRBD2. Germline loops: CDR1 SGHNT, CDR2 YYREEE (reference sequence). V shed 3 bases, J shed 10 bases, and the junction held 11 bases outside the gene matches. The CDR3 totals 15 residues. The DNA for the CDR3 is TGTGCCAGCAGCTCAGCGGGGGGTTACAATGACGAGCAGTTCTTC. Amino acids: CASSSAGGYNDEQFF.

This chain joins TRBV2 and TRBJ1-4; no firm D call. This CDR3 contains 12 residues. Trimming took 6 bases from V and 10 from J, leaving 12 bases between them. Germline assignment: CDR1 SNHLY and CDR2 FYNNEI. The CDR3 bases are TGTGCCAGCAGGGCCCGGGTGGGAAAACTGTTTTTT. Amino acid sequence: CASRARVGKLFF. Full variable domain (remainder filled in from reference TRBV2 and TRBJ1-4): EPEVTQTPSHQVTQMGQEVILRCVPISNHLYFYWYRQILGQKVEFLVSFYNNEISEKSEIFDDQFSVERPDGSNFTLKIRSTKLEDSAMYFCASRARVGKLFFGSGTQLSVL.

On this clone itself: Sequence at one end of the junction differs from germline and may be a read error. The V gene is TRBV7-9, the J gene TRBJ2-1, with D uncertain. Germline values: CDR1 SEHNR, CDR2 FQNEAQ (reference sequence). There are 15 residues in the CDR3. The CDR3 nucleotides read TGTGCCAGCAGTTTAGGAGCCCAGGTCTACAATGAGCAGTTCTTC. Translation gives CASSLGAQVYNEQFF. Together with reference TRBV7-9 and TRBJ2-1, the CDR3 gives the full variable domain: DTGVSQNPRHKITKRGQNVTFRCDPISEHNRLYWYRQTLGQGPEFLTYFQNEAQLEKSRLLSDRFSAERPKGSFSTLEIQRTEQGDSAMYLCASSLGAQVYNEQFFGPGTRLTVL.

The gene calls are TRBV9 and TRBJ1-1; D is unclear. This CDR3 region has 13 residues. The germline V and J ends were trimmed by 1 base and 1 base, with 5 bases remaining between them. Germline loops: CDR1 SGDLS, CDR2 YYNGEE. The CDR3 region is CASSVSGNTEAFF. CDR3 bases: TGTGCCAGCAGCGTATCCGGGAACACTGAAGCTTTCTTT.

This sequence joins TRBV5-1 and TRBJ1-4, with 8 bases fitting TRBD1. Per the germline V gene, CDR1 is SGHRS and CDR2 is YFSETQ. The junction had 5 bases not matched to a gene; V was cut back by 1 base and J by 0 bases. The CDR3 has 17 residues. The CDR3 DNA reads TGCGCCAGCAGCTTGTCGGGACAGGTTGCAACTAATGAAAAACTGTTTTTT. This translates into CASSLSGQVATNEKLFF.

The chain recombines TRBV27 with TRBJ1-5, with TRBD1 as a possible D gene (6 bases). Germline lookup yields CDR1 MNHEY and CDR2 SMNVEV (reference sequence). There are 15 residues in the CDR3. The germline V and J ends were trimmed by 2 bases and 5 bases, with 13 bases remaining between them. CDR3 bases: TGTGCCAGCAGTTTAGGGGGACAAATACATCAGCCCCAGCATTTT. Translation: CASSLGGQIHQPQHF.

CDR3 nucleotide sequence: TGTGCCTGGAGTGTCGGAAGCCCCAGGGGGCTGGGAGGGGAGACCCAGTACTTC. Residues: CAWSVGSPRGLGGETQYF. The J gene is TRBJ2-5, the V gene TRBV30; D perhaps matches TRBD1 (8 bases). Germline V gene lookup returns CDR1 GTSNPN and CDR2 SVGIG (reference sequence). V lost 0 bases and J 5 bases, leaving 25 bases between the germline ends. The CDR3 length is 18 residues.

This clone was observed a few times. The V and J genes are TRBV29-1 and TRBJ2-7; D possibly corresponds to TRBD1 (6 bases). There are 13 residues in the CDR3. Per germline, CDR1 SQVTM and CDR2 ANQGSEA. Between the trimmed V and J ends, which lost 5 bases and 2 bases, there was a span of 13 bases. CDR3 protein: CSVRGPGAYEQYF. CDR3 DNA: TGCAGCGTTCGCGGTCCAGGGGCCTACGAGCAGTACTTC.

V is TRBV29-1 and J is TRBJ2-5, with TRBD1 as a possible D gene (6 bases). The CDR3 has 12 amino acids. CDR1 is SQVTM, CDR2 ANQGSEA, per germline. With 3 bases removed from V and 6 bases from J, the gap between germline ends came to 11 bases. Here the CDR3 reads CSVEWTEKTQYF. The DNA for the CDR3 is TGCAGCGTTGAGTGGACAGAAAAGACCCAGTACTTC. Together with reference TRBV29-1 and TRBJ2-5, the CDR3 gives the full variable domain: SAVISQKPSRDICQRGTSLTIQCQVDSQVTMMFWYRQQPGQSLTLIATANQGSEATYESGFVIDKFPISRPNLTFSTLTVSNMSPEDSSIYLCSVEWTEKTQYFGPGTRLLVL.

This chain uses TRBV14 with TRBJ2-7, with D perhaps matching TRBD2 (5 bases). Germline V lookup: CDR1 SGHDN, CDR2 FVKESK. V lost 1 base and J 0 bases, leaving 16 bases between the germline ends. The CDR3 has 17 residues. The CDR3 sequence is CASSQAELRVLSYEQYF. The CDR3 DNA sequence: TGTGCCAGCAGCCAAGCAGAGTTGCGGGTCCTCTCCTACGAGCAGTACTTC.